A single sample is the source of the 24 T cell receptor beta chains below, sequenced in a study of cytomegalovirus exposure and HLA in healthy donors. In the PCR, 60 Vbeta and 13 Jbeta primers were used. Generated by immunoSEQ multiplex PCR, the TCRdb table keeps only in-frame clones and is missing some. The sample lists 150,000 or so clones, 80% to 85% seen once, with about 4% in the top ten. Source material: PBMCs. The receptor source for this set is a man over 45 in good health and CMV-seropositive.

V and J are TRBV27 and TRBJ1-1; D not resolved. Germline V gene sequence: CDR1 MNHEY, CDR2 SMNVEV (reference sequence). CDR3 length equals 14 residues. The germline V and J ends were trimmed by 3 bases and 0 bases, with 8 bases remaining between them. The CDR3 DNA reads as TGTGCCAGCAGTTTGGGCAATATGAACACTGAAGCTTTCTTT. Encoded protein: CASSLGNMNTEAFF.

The V gene is TRBV5-4, the J gene TRBJ2-3, with a possible D match to TRBD2 (6 bases). V shed 0 bases and J shed 2 bases, with 13 bases lying between them. Germline values: CDR1 SGHNT, CDR2 YYREEE (reference sequence). This CDR3 region has 16 residues. In DNA, the CDR3 is TGTGCCAGCAGCTTGGTGGGGACTTCAAACACAGATACGCAGTATTTT. Protein product: CASSLVGTSNTDTQYF. The whole variable domain, filled in from reference TRBV5-4 and TRBJ2-3, reads ETGVTQSPTHLIKTRGQQVTLRCSSQSGHNTVSWYQQALGQGPQFIFQYYREEENGRGNFPPRFSGLQFPNYSSELNVNALELDDSALYLCASSLVGTSNTDTQYFGPGTRLTVL.

The CDR3 is CASSKRVTEAFF. The CDR3 bases are TGTGCCAGCAGCAAGCGAGTGACTGAAGCTTTCTTT. The chain couples TRBV13 to TRBJ1-1, with no clear D. The CDR3 extends over 12 amino acids. CDR1 is PRHDT, CDR2 FYEKMQ, per germline (reference sequence). Trimming cost V 5 bases and J 5 bases, with 9 bases left between them.

This chain connects TRBV9 to TRBJ1-5; D might be TRBD1 (6 bases). Between the trimmed V and J ends, which lost 4 bases and 1 base, there was a span of 12 bases. Germline V gene sequence: CDR1 SGDLS, CDR2 YYNGEE. This CDR3 is 15 amino acids long. This chain's CDR3 is CASSPTGQSNQPQHF. As DNA, the CDR3 is TGTGCCAGCAGCCCGACCGGACAGAGCAATCAGCCCCAGCATTTT. Using reference TRBV9 and TRBJ1-5 for the parts outside the CDR3, the full variable domain is DSGVTQTPKHLITATGQRVTLRCSPRSGDLSVYWYQQSLDQGLQFLIQYYNGEERAKGNILERFSAQQFPDLHSELNLSSLELGDSALYFCASSPTGQSNQPQHFGDGTRLSIL.

CDR3 amino acids: CASSQSRDRGRAYEQYF. CDR3 DNA sequence: TGTGCCAGCAGCCAAAGCCGGGACAGGGGGAGGGCCTACGAGCAGTACTTC. The chain joins TRBV7-2 to TRBJ2-7, with 11 positions matching TRBD1. The V and J ends lost 5 bases and 2 bases, in that order; junction bases with no gene match: 11. From germline, CDR1 is SGHTA and CDR2 FQGNSA. The CDR3 is made up of 17 amino acids.

The rearrangement links TRBV27 to TRBJ1-5; 8 positions match TRBD1. Germline CDR1 MNHEY, CDR2 SMNVEV (reference sequence). Trimming took 6 bases from V and 0 from J; bases not matched to a gene: 10. This CDR3 comprises 17 residues. Here the CDR3 reads CASRYRGTGYSNQPQHF. The CDR3 DNA follows: TGTGCCAGCAGATATCGCGGGACAGGTTATAGCAATCAGCCCCAGCATTTT.

This sequence joins TRBV28 and TRBJ1-1; the D is unclear. Germline CDR1 MDHEN, CDR2 SYDVKM. The V and J ends lost 5 bases and 1 base respectively, with 5 bases between them. The CDR3 runs 12 residues. CDR3 region: CASSLPNTEAFF. CDR3 DNA: TGTGCCAGCAGTCTACCGAACACTGAAGCTTTCTTT.

The chain couples TRBV12-1 to TRBJ1-6; no check of the table's D call, TRBD1, against the DNA was made. TRBV12-1 is given as a pseudogene. This CDR3 is built from 19 residues. CDR3 bases: TGTGCCAGCAGCTTTGCTTTTTGTCGCCCCGGGACAGCAAATTCACCCCTCCACTTT. Residues: CASSFAFCRPGTANSPLHF.

This clone was seen only once. The chain is built from TRBV5-8 and TRBJ1-1; possibly TRBD1 for D (6 bases). This CDR3 is 15 amino acids long. The germline V gene has CDR1 SGHTS and CDR2 YDEGEE. Between the trimmed V and J ends, which lost 4 bases and 4 bases, there was a span of 17 bases. In DNA, the CDR3 is TGTGCCAGCAGCCCAATTCCAGGGGCTGGCACTGAAGCTTTCTTT. As protein: CASSPIPGAGTEAFF. Full variable domain (missing parts from reference TRBV5-8 and TRBJ1-1): EAGVTQSPTHLIKTRGQQATLRCSPISGHTSVYWYQQALGLGLQFLLWYDEGEERNRGNFPPRFSGRQFPNYSSELNVNALELEDSALYLCASSPIPGAGTEAFFGQGTRLTVV.

The chain uses TRBV2 and TRBJ1-5; D may be TRBD1 (5 bases). The CDR3 is 15 residues long. The germline V gene has CDR1 SNHLY and CDR2 FYNNEI. V was shortened by 4 bases and J by 0 bases, with 10 bases between the two germline ends. The CDR3 region has the DNA TGTGCCAGCAGTGTAACACAGGATAGCAATCAGCCCCAGCATTTT. It encodes CASSVTQDSNQPQHF.

The V gene is TRBV27, the J gene TRBJ1-5; 8 bases align to TRBD1. The CDR3 is 15 residues long. In germline, CDR1 is MNHEY, CDR2 SMNVEV (reference sequence). J gave up 5 bases and V 4 bases, and 7 bases lay outside the gene matches. The CDR3 region is CASSSVGTGYQPQHF. In DNA form, the CDR3 reads TGTGCCAGCAGTTCCGTCGGGACAGGCTATCAGCCCCAGCATTTT.

V and J are TRBV9 and TRBJ1-1, with D perhaps matching TRBD1 (5 bases). Germline CDR1 reads SGDLS; CDR2 reads YYNGEE. This CDR3 is built from 15 residues. Trimming removed 3 bases at V and 3 bases at J, with 15 bases between. The CDR3 DNA reads TGTGCCAGCAGCGGCTCCCGGGGGGTGGACACTGAAGCTTTCTTT. It specifies CASSGSRGVDTEAFF.

This clone showed up just a few times. The rearrangement uses TRBV4-1 and TRBJ2-2; 9 bases line up with TRBD1. The CDR3 is made up of 18 amino acids. V was clipped by 2 bases and J by 3 bases; unmatched bases: 10. From germline, CDR1 is MGHRA and CDR2 YSYEKL. CDR3 protein: CASSQRTGAQGDTGELFF. CDR3 DNA sequence: TGCGCCAGCAGCCAAAGGACAGGGGCGCAAGGAGACACCGGGGAGCTGTTTTTT.

The J gene is TRBJ1-1, the V gene TRBV6-6; tentative D call: TRBD1 (6 bases). The germline CDR1 and CDR2 sequences are MNHNY and SVGAGI (reference sequence). The CDR3 consists of 14 residues. The ends were cut back, 5 bases at V and 5 bases at J, with 15 bases in the middle. DNA of the CDR3: TGTGCCAGCAGTGATTACAGGGTAGGGACTGAAGCTTTCTTT. Protein: CASSDYRVGTEAFF.

J is TRBJ1-4 and V is TRBV15, with 7 bases identical to TRBD1. The CDR3 is 15 amino acids. CDR1 is LNHNV, CDR2 YYDKDF, per germline (reference sequence). The V segment lost 1 base and the J segment 7 bases; nucleotides outside the gene matches: 6. The CDR3 bases are TGTGCCACCAGCAGAGGACAGGGACCCTTTGAAAAACTGTTTTTT. This translates into CATSRGQGPFEKLFF. The entire variable domain, with the rest obtained from reference TRBV15 and TRBJ1-4, is as follows: DAMVIQNPRYQVTQFGKPVTLSCSQTLNHNVMYWYQQKSSQAPKLLFHYYDKDFNNEADTPDNFQSRRPNTSFCFLDIRSPGLGDTAMYLCATSRGQGPFEKLFFGSGTQLSVL.

The chain employs TRBV27 and TRBJ2-7; 13 nucleotides line up with TRBD2. The CDR3 covers 16 residues. CDR1 is MNHEY and CDR2 is SMNVEV in the germline V gene (reference sequence). V lost 4 bases to trimming and J lost 0 bases; unmatched junction nucleotides: 3. CDR3: CASSSTSGRSSYEQYF. The CDR3 DNA sequence: TGTGCCAGCAGTTCGACTAGCGGGAGGAGCTCCTACGAGCAGTACTTC.

This clone was seen just once. The chain has TRBV5-4 and TRBJ1-1, with 11 bases matching TRBD1. V lost 0 bases, J lost 9 bases, and 7 bases stayed unmatched. Germline V lookup: CDR1 SGHNT, CDR2 YYREEE (reference sequence). This CDR3 is built from 15 residues. DNA for the CDR3: TGTGCCAGCAGCTTGGGGACAGGGGGCGCCCGGCAAGCTTTCTTT. It is translated as CASSLGTGGARQAFF.

The V and J genes are TRBV28 and TRBJ2-3, with 9 bases fitting TRBD1. V shed 6 bases and J 7 bases; nucleotides not matched to a gene: 14. This CDR3 has 16 residues. Germline lookup yields CDR1 MDHEN and CDR2 SYDVKM. CDR3 sequence: CASSKASGQGAYTQYF. CDR3 DNA: TGTGCCAGCAGCAAAGCTTCGGGACAGGGCGCTTATACGCAGTATTTT.

The rearrangement links TRBV30 to TRBJ1-5; 10 positions match TRBD1. The V gene's germline CDR1 is GTSNPN and CDR2 SVGIG (reference sequence). The CDR3 loop spans 15 amino acids. Losses at the gene ends were 3 bases for V and 6 bases for J; bases not matched to a gene: 8. The CDR3 region is CAWSTGTGVSQPQHF. The CDR3 DNA sequence: TGTGCCTGGAGCACCGGGACAGGGGTTAGTCAGCCCCAGCATTTT. The whole variable domain, filled in from reference TRBV30 and TRBJ1-5, reads SQTIHQWPATLVQPVGSPLSLECTVEGTSNPNLYWYRQAAGRGLQLLFYSVGIGQISSEVPQNLSASRPQDRQFILSSKKLLLSDSGFYLCAWSTGTGVSQPQHFGDGTRLSIL.

The chain uses TRBV5-6 and TRBJ2-2; no clear D gene. Between the trimmed V and J ends, which lost 4 bases and 7 bases, there was a span of 8 bases. CDR1 SGHDT and CDR2 YYEEEE come from the germline V gene. The CDR3 spans 12 residues. The CDR3: CASSPGSGELFF. The CDR3 DNA sequence: TGTGCCAGCAGCCCAGGTAGCGGGGAGCTGTTTTTT. The full variable domain, completed using reference TRBV5-6 and TRBJ2-2, is DAGVTQSPTHLIKTRGQQVTLRCSPKSGHDTVSWYQQALGQGPQFIFQYYEEEERQRGNFPDRFSGHQFPNYSSELNVNALLLGDSALYLCASSPGSGELFFGEGSRLTVL.

The chain joins TRBV2 to TRBJ2-5; D possibly corresponds to TRBD2 (6 bases). V was shortened by 0 bases and J by 7 bases, with 24 bases between the two germline ends. Germline-derived CDR1 and CDR2 are SNHLY and FYNNEI. The CDR3 runs 18 residues. CDR3 sequence reads: CASSEAGRPLAQTGTQYF. The CDR3, as DNA: TGTGCCAGCAGTGAAGCGGGGCGTCCACTAGCTCAAACCGGGACCCAGTACTTC.

V usage is TRBV7-8 and J usage is TRBJ1-6; D is uncertain. Germline CDR1 reads SGHVS; CDR2 reads FQNEAQ. This CDR3 comprises 16 residues. The germline V and J ends were trimmed by 3 bases and 2 bases, with 11 bases remaining between them. CDR3 loop: CASSLRRVTYNSPLHF. For the CDR3, the DNA is TGTGCCAGCAGCTTGAGGAGGGTTACCTATAATTCACCCCTCCACTTT.

The chain has TRBV27 and TRBJ1-4, with D perhaps matching TRBD1 (6 bases). V was cut by 5 bases and J by 3 bases, with 13 bases left in between. The CDR3 spans 15 residues. The germline V gene encodes CDR1 MNHEY and CDR2 SMNVEV (reference sequence). DNA for the CDR3: TGTGCCAGCAGTCCAAGACAGGTTTCTAATGAAAAACTGTTTTTT. It specifies CASSPRQVSNEKLFF.

The chain carries TRBV5-4 and TRBJ2-7, with 13 positions matching TRBD2. This CDR3 has 15 residues. Germline trimming cut 4 bases from V and 3 bases from J; bases unmatched to any gene: 4. CDR1 is SGHNT and CDR2 is YYREEE in the germline V gene (reference sequence). CDR3: CASSLGTSGVYEQYF. In DNA form, the CDR3 reads TGTGCCAGCAGCCTGGGGACTAGCGGGGTCTACGAGCAGTACTTC.